The entry below gives a single T cell receptor beta chain sequence along with its context. The antigen remains undetermined. Sequencing in the ViraFEST assay came after antigen-specific CD4+ T cells had been expanded with viral peptide pools, which were used to stimulate PBMC. CD4+ T cell isolation took place after 10 days of culture. Vaccinated participants had no history of SARS-CoV-2 infection and tested negative for nucleocapsid antibodies. The culture medium for two million PBMC per well included 10 IU/ml IL-2 and 8.5 to 10 ug/ml peptides. Half-medium exchanges with IL-2 medium took place on days 3 and 7. Method: immunoSEQ multiplex PCR; TCRdb's copy keeps in-frame clones and lacks some. Of tens of thousands of clones listed, 65% to 80% are singletons. This sample was taken from a study of vaccination effects on CD4 cells after COVID-19. Regarding the study as a whole: Limitations: small convalescent group and missing early post-infection timepoints.

This TCR derives from a human donor who received a COVID-19 vaccine. Sequenced material: CD4+ T cells from PBMCs cultured with HCoV-NL63 spike peptides, taken before COVID-19 vaccination.

The DNA of the CDR3 is TGTGCCACCAGTGATACATCTGGCTACACCTTC. Translating gives CATSDTSGYTF. V usage is TRBV24-1 and J usage is TRBJ1-2; D gene ambiguous. Germline V gene lookup returns CDR1 KGHDR and CDR2 SFDVKD. The germline V and J ends were trimmed by 3 bases and 7 bases, with 5 bases remaining between them. The CDR3 totals 11 residues.